Presented here are 8 T cell receptor beta chains from one specimen sequenced in a study of CD8 T cells in Susac syndrome. Random hexamers were used to reverse transcribe an amount of roughly 0.45 to 1 ug RNA. A single record per CDR3 protein comes from TCRdb applying MiXCR to the immunoSEQ multiplex PCR reads. The sample contains 75,000 to 95,000 distinct CDR3 sequences, 95% to 97% of which appear only once. The specimen sequenced was CD8+ T cells from PBMCs. These receptor sequences come from a human donor with Susac syndrome.

The CDR3 reads CASSVEMGYEQYF. The CDR3 DNA is TGTGCCAGCAGCGTAGAAATGGGTTACGAGCAGTACTTC. The chain links TRBV9 to TRBJ2-7; no definite D call. The V and J ends lost 0 bases and 4 bases respectively, with 8 bases between them. Germline V gives CDR1 SGDLS, CDR2 YYNGEE. The CDR3 sequence is 13 residues long. The variable domain in full, completed from reference TRBV9 and TRBJ2-7, reads DSGVTQTPKHLITATGQRVTLRCSPRSGDLSVYWYQQSLDQGLQFLIQYYNGEERAKGNILERFSAQQFPDLHSELNLSSLELGDSALYFCASSVEMGYEQYFGPGTRLTVT.

This chain links TRBV24-1 with TRBJ2-3, with 8 bases lining up with TRBD1. This CDR3 has 16 amino acids. The trim removed 3 bases at V and 7 bases at J, leaving 11 bases unmatched. Germline V gene data show CDR1 as KGHDR and CDR2 as SFDVKD. In nucleotides, the CDR3 is TGTGCCACCAGTGATGGAGGACAGGGTTCGGGAAATACGCAGTATTTT. Translation: CATSDGGQGSGNTQYF.

This rearrangement joins TRBV30 to TRBJ2-1; 8 nucleotides align to TRBD2. Germline CDR1 and CDR2: GTSNPN and SVGIG (reference sequence). The CDR3 runs to 14 residues. With V trimmed by 8 bases and J by 3 bases, 9 bases remained unmatched. CDR3 coding DNA: TGTGCCGGCGAGTGGCTAGCGGGCTACAATGAGCAGTTCTTC. It specifies CAGEWLAGYNEQFF.

V usage is TRBV9 and J usage is TRBJ2-4; TRBD1 aligns across 7 bases. Germline V gene sequence: CDR1 SGDLS, CDR2 YYNGEE. The J segment lost 0 bases and the V segment lost 3 bases, leaving 9 bases of the junction unmatched. The CDR3 runs 17 residues. Here the CDR3 reads CASSGGTDLLAKNIQYF. As DNA, the CDR3 is TGTGCCAGCAGCGGAGGGACAGATCTTCTAGCCAAAAACATTCAGTACTTC.

This chain uses TRBV4-3 with TRBJ1-2; maybe TRBD1 (5 bases). Germline-derived CDR1 and CDR2 are LGHNA and YSLEER. The CDR3 has 16 amino acids. V lost 1 base and J lost 9, with 21 bases in between. The chain's CDR3 is CASSQGVGGGGASYTF. CDR3 sequence (DNA): TGCGCCAGCAGCCAAGGGGTCGGCGGCGGCGGGGCGAGCTACACCTTC.

The rearrangement links TRBV3-1 to TRBJ2-5, with D uncertain. V lost 0 bases, J lost 3 bases, and 8 bases lay in between. The CDR3 covers 14 residues. Germline-derived CDR1 and CDR2 are LGHDT and YNNKEL (reference sequence). This CDR3 is CASSQEPPEETQYF. The CDR3 DNA reads TGTGCCAGCAGCCAAGAACCGCCGGAAGAGACCCAGTACTTC.

The chain employs TRBV6-2 or TRBV6-3 and TRBJ1-1; perhaps TRBD1 as D (5 bases). The CDR3 consists of 11 residues. The germline V gene encodes CDR1 MNHEY and CDR2 SVGEGT. V was clipped by 5 bases and J by 7 bases, with 8 bases between them. The CDR3, as DNA: TGTGCCAGCAGTATCGGACATGAAGCTTTCTTT. This codes for CASSIGHEAFF.

V usage is TRBV7-2 and J usage is TRBJ2-7; perhaps TRBD2 as D (5 bases). Germline values: CDR1 SGHTA, CDR2 FQGNSA. The CDR3 consists of 15 residues. Trimming left V 2 bases short and J 4 bases short, with 15 bases between. The chain's CDR3 is CASSLPMAGAYEQYF. In nucleotides, the CDR3 is TGTGCCAGCAGCTTACCCATGGCGGGTGCATACGAGCAGTACTTC.